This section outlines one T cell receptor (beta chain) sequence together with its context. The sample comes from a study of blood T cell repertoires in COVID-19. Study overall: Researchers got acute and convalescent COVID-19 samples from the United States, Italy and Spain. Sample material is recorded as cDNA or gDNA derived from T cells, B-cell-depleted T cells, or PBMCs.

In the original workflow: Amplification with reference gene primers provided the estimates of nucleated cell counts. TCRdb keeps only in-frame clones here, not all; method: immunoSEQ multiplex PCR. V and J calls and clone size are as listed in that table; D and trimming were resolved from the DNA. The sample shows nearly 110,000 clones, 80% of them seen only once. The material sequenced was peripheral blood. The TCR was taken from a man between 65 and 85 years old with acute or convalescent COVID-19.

This CDR3 is CASSFKGSAVGYTF. Written as DNA, the CDR3 is TGTGCCAGCAGCTTTAAGGGGTCCGCCGTTGGCTACACCTTC. The rearrangement links TRBV7-2 to TRBJ1-2; perhaps TRBD1 as D (5 bases). Germline V gene data show CDR1 as SGHTA and CDR2 as FQGNSA. The V end was cut by 3 bases, the J end by 7 bases, with 15 bases between. CDR3 length: 14 amino acids.